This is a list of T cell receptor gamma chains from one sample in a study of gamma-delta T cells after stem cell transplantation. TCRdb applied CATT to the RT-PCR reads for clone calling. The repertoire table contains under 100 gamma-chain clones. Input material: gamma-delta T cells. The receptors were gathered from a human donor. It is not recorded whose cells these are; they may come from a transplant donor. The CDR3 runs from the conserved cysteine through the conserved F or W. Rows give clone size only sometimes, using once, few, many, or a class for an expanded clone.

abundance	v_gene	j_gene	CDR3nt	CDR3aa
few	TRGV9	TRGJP	TGTGCCTTGTGGGAGGTTCAAGAGTTGGGCAAAAAAATCAAGGTATTT	CALWEVQELGKKIKVF
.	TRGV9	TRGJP	TGTGCCTTGTGGGAGCTAATCCAACAAGAGTTGGGCAAAAAAATCAAGGTATTT	CALWELIQQELGKKIKVF
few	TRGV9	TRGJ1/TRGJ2	TGTGCCTTGTGGGAGCTCGCCGCTCGGGGGAAACTCTTT	CALWELAARGKLF
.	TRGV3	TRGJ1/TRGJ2	TGTGCCACCTGGGACGTTGGTTATAAGAAACTCTTT	CATWDVGYKKLF
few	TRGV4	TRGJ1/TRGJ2	TGTACCACCTGGGACAGGATTAAGGAACTCTTT	CTTWDRIKELF
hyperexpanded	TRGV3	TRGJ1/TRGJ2	TGTGCCACCTGGGACAGGCCTACGAAACTCTTT	CATWDRPTKLF
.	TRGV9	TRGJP	TGTGCCTTGTGGGAGGTCGACCAAGAGTTGGGCAAAAAAATCAAGGTATTT	CALWEVDQELGKKIKVF
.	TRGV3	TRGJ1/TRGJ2	TGTGCCACCTGGGACAGGCAGAGGTTATATTATAAGAAACTCTTT	CATWDRQRLYYKKLF
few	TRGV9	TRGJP	TGTGCCTTGTGGGAGGTGTTGGGAGAGTTGGGCAAAAAAATCAAGGTATTT	CALWEVLGELGKKIKVF
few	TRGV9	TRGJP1	TGTGCCTTGTGGGAGTATAGGCCCTATACCACTGGTTGGTTCAAGATATTT	CALWEYRPYTTGWFKIF
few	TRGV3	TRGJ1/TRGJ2	TGTGCCACCTGGGACAATAGTTATTATAAGAAACTCTTT	CATWDNSYYKKLF
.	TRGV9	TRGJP	TGTGCCTTGTGGCAAGAGTTGGGCAAAAAAATCAAGGTATTT	CALWQELGKKIKVF
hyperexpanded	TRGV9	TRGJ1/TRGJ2	TGTGCCTTGTGGGAGGAGTCCAATTATTATAAGAAACTCTTT	CALWEESNYYKKLF